A single sample gave rise to the 27 T cell receptor beta chains below, sequenced in a study of T cells in Graves' hyperthyroidism and ophthalmopathy. It was RNA transcripts that yielded the amplified TCR beta CDR3 regions. RT-PCR in the first round (using the HTBI primer set) targeted the TCR CDR3. TCRdb re-called the multiplex PCR reads with MiXCR, one entry per CDR3 protein. Of about 290,000 distinct CDR3 sequences listed, roughly 17% were seen once; the top ten hold 33%. The material sequenced was blood. The receptors come from a young man with Graves' hyperthyroidism.

This clonotype was seen a handful of times. Just one base apart from a much larger clone, this may be a read error. V is TRBV3-1 and J is TRBJ2-2, with D hard to call. The CDR3 sequence is 12 residues long. The germline gives CDR1 LGHDT, CDR2 YNNKEL (reference sequence). Deletions cut 8 bases from V and 6 bases from J, with 10 bases between. The CDR3 loop is CASGRMSGELFF. CDR3 nucleotides: TGTGCCAGCGGCCGTATGTCCGGGGAGCTGTTTTTT. The whole variable domain, remainder taken from reference TRBV3-1 and TRBJ2-2, is DTAVSQTPKYLVTQMGNDKSIKCEQNLGHDTMYWYKQDSKKFLKIMFSYNNKELIINETVPNRFSPKSPDKAHLNLHINSLELGDSAVYFCASGRMSGELFFGEGSRLTVL.

This clonotype was seen many times. The chain combines TRBV28 with TRBJ2-5; D ambiguous. This CDR3 has 11 residues. Germline CDR1 and CDR2: MDHEN and SYDVKM. V lost 4 bases, J lost 3 bases, and 3 bases lay in between. CDR3 sequence: CASSSKETQYF. CDR3 in DNA: TGTGCCAGCAGTTCTAAAGAGACCCAGTACTTC.

To note about this clonotype: Germline and junction disagree at one end, which may indicate a read error. This rearrangement joins TRBV9 to TRBJ2-5; tentative D call: TRBD1 (5 bases). CDR1 is SGDLS and CDR2 is YYNGEE in the germline V gene. This CDR3 is 14 amino acids long. The CDR3 bases are TGTGCCAACAGCCCCGGACACGCACAAGAGACCCAGTACTTC. Translated: CANSPGHAQETQYF.

Many counts were recorded for this clonotype. The gene calls are TRBV2 and TRBJ2-2; the D is unclear. CDR1 is SNHLY, CDR2 FYNNEI, per germline. Trimming took off 6 bases at V and 7 bases at J, with 12 bases between the two ends. This CDR3 is 13 amino acids long. DNA for the CDR3: TGTGCCAGCAGCGGTTTTACGGGCGGGGAGCTGTTTTTT. Protein product: CASSGFTGGELFF.

Worth noting for this clonotype: Possible read error: a much larger clone is one base away. CDR3 DNA: TGTGCCAGCGGGAAACTCCCCTTCGAGCAGTACTTC. Amino acid sequence: CASGKLPFEQYF. The rearrangement uses TRBV27 and TRBJ2-7, with unresolved D. The ends were cut back, 8 bases at V and 6 bases at J, with 14 bases in the middle. Germline assignment: CDR1 MNHEY and CDR2 SMNVEV (reference sequence). The length of the CDR3 is 12 residues.

This clonotype has at least ten counts. The chain employs TRBV6-1 and TRBJ1-1; D uncertain. CDR1 is MNHNS, CDR2 SASEGT, per germline. V was trimmed by 7 bases and J by 5 bases, leaving 8 bases between them. The CDR3 spans 11 residues. CDR3 loop: CASIEGTEAFF. The CDR3 bases are TGTGCCAGCATCGAGGGTACTGAAGCTTTCTTT.

A note on this clonotype: A single base separates this from a much larger clone, so it may be a read error. V usage is TRBV12-3 or TRBV12-4 and J usage is TRBJ2-7, with D possibly TRBD2 on 5 matching bases. Trimming pared 5 bases from V and 2 bases from J, leaving 13 bases between. The CDR3 sequence is 14 residues long. This CDR3 is CASSTRGPAYEQYF. For the CDR3, the DNA is TGTGCCAGCAGTACGAGAGGGCCGGCCTACGAGCAGTACTTC.

The J gene is TRBJ1-1, the V gene TRBV25-1, with unresolved D. The CDR3 has 11 amino acids. V gave up 10 bases and J gave up 7 bases, with 13 bases separating them. Germline V CDR1 and CDR2: MGHDK, SYGVNS. CDR3 DNA: TGTGCCACCCACCTGGGAGGTGAAGCTTTCTTT. Translated, it gives CATHLGGEAFF. Together with reference TRBV25-1 and TRBJ1-1, the CDR3 gives the full variable domain: EADIYQTPRYLVIGTGKKITLECSQTMGHDKMYWYQQDPGMELHLIHYSYGVNSTEKGDLSSESTVSRIRTEHFPLTLESARPSHTSQYLCATHLGGEAFFGQGTRLTVV.

V and J are TRBV7-3 and TRBJ1-1; a weak D match, TRBD1 (6 bases). The CDR3 has 15 residues. The V end was cut by 5 bases, the J end by 0 bases, with 13 bases between. In germline, CDR1 is SGHTA, CDR2 FQGTGA. In nucleotides, the CDR3 is TGTGCCAGCAGCGAGAATACAGGGTTGAACACTGAAGCTTTCTTT. Amino acids: CASSENTGLNTEAFF.

This clonotype was recorded many times. The V gene is TRBV5-1, the J gene TRBJ2-7; 8 nucleotides align to TRBD1. The V segment lost 4 bases and the J segment 1 base; nucleotides outside the gene matches: 7. CDR3 length: 15 amino acids. The germline CDR1 and CDR2 sequences are SGHRS and YFSETQ. The CDR3 nucleotides read TGCGCCAGCAGCCCACGACAGGGGAGTTCCTACGAGCAGTACTTC. This encodes CASSPRQGSSYEQYF.

Only a few counts were recorded for this clonotype. The chain recombines TRBV20-1 with TRBJ2-2; D gene ambiguous. Germline-derived CDR1 and CDR2 are DFQATT and SNEGSKA (reference sequence). CDR3 length: 13 amino acids. This CDR3 is CIQPRKIFGELFF. The CDR3 bases are TGCATCCAACCGAGGAAGATTTTCGGGGAGCTGTTTTTT.

This clonotype was counted between two and nine times. The chain employs TRBV24-1 and TRBJ2-1, with a weak D call TRBD1 (5 bases). The germline V gene encodes CDR1 KGHDR and CDR2 SFDVKD. There are 17 residues in the CDR3. V gave up 0 bases and J gave up 5 bases, with 16 bases separating them. CDR3 sequence reads: CATSDLQRGPWDNEQFF. CDR3 DNA: TGTGCCACCAGTGATTTGCAAAGGGGTCCTTGGGACAATGAGCAGTTCTTC.

This clonotype was counted many times. The chain joins TRBV20-1 to TRBJ2-7; D may correspond to TRBD1 or TRBD2 (5 bases each). Trimming took 5 bases from V and 3 from J, leaving 14 bases between them. CDR1 is DFQATT, CDR2 SNEGSKA, per germline (reference sequence). The CDR3 sequence is 13 residues long. The CDR3 loop is CSAPGRDRYEQYF. The CDR3 bases are TGCAGTGCTCCGGGACGGGACCGCTACGAGCAGTACTTC.

This clonotype was observed at least ten times. The chain couples TRBV28 to TRBJ2-1, with 7 bases lining up with TRBD2. V trimming: 4 bases; J trimming: 2 bases; junction bases outside the gene matches: 11. Looked up from germline, CDR1 is MDHEN and CDR2 is SYDVKM. The CDR3 consists of 17 residues. CDR3 protein: CASSSPRGGITYNEQFF. Written as DNA, the CDR3 is TGTGCCAGCAGTTCCCCTCGCGGGGGTATCACCTACAATGAGCAGTTCTTC.

The V call is TRBV29-1, the J call TRBJ2-3; 8 nucleotides match TRBD1. Germline lookup yields CDR1 SQVTM and CDR2 ANQGSEA. The CDR3 length is 13 residues. Losses at the gene ends were 5 bases for V and 3 bases for J; bases not matched to a gene: 4. CDR3 protein: CSVITGGTDTQYF. In DNA form, the CDR3 reads TGCAGCGTTATTACAGGGGGAACAGATACGCAGTATTTT.

On this clonotype itself: The junction departs from the called germline gene at one end, perhaps through a read error. V is TRBV27 and J is TRBJ2-7; tentatively, D is TRBD1 or TRBD2 (6 bases each). The CDR3 extends over 14 amino acids. CDR1 MNHEY and CDR2 SMNVEV come from the germline V gene (reference sequence). The CDR3 region is CASSLRGAGYGQYF. The CDR3 nucleotides read TGTGCCAGCAGTTTAAGGGGGGCTGGGTACGGGCAGTACTTC.

This clonotype was seen ten or more times. The genes are TRBV6-6 and TRBJ2-2; TRBD2 is a possible D gene (5 bases). Germline CDR1 is MNHNY and CDR2 is SVGAGI (reference sequence). V dropped 1 base and J dropped 8 bases, with 11 bases sitting between them. This CDR3 spans 14 amino acids. The CDR3 DNA reads TGTGCCAGCAGTTACTTCGCGGGCTCTGGGGAGCTGTTTTTT. It codes for CASSYFAGSGELFF.

This clonotype was found many times. This chain connects TRBV2 to TRBJ2-2; no firm D call. The V end lost 0 bases, the J end lost 2 bases, and 10 bases lay between the germline ends. CDR1 and CDR2 (germline): SNHLY, FYNNEI. CDR3 size: 16 residues. Here the CDR3 reads CASSEALQHNTGELFF. The CDR3 coding sequence is TGTGCCAGCAGTGAAGCGCTTCAACACAACACCGGGGAGCTGTTTTTT. The full variable domain, in which reference TRBV2 and TRBJ2-2 provide the parts outside the CDR3, is EPEVTQTPSHQVTQMGQEVILRCVPISNHLYFYWYRQILGQKVEFLVSFYNNEISEKSEIFDDQFSVERPDGSNFTLKIRSTKLEDSAMYFCASSEALQHNTGELFFGEGSRLTVL.

This chain links TRBV6-1 with TRBJ2-7, with D unresolved. V lost 8 bases, J lost 0 bases, and 14 bases lay in between. The CDR3 sequence is 14 residues long. Germline values: CDR1 MNHNS, CDR2 SASEGT. The CDR3 DNA sequence: TGTGCCAGCCGCCTTTACAGTTACTCCTACGAGCAGTACTTC. Encoded protein: CASRLYSYSYEQYF.

This clonotype has a handful of counts. The chain is built from TRBV30 and TRBJ2-5; D may be TRBD1 (7 bases). Germline CDR1 is GTSNPN and CDR2 is SVGIG (reference sequence). CDR3 length: 14 residues. The V gene lost 5 bases and the J gene lost 5 bases, with 18 bases spanning the gap. This CDR3 is CAWGRDPGGETQYF. The CDR3 coding sequence is TGTGCCTGGGGCCGGGACCCAGGGGGGGAGACCCAGTACTTC.

This clonotype was seen at least ten times. The chain combines TRBV12-3 or TRBV12-4 with TRBJ2-1; D may be TRBD2 (6 bases). The CDR3 is 16 amino acids. Deletions cut 6 bases from V and 8 bases from J, with 23 bases between. The CDR3 sequence is CASSTLSAGSRDEQFF. CDR3 bases: TGTGCCAGCAGCACGTTGAGTGCGGGGAGTAGAGATGAGCAGTTCTTC.

This clonotype came up many times. The chain is built from TRBV29-1 and TRBJ2-5, with D perhaps TRBD1 or TRBD2 (5 bases each). The CDR3 contains 12 residues. The V end was cut by 3 bases, the J end by 0 bases, with 5 bases between. Looked up from germline, CDR1 is SQVTM and CDR2 is ANQGSEA. The CDR3 region is CSVEGDQETQYF. Here the CDR3 DNA reads TGCAGCGTTGAGGGGGACCAAGAGACCCAGTACTTC.

This clonotype was seen at least ten times. The chain recombines TRBV11-2 with TRBJ2-1; 8 positions agree with TRBD1. CDR1 is SGHAT and CDR2 is FQNNGV in the germline V gene. The CDR3 runs 16 residues. Trimming at V came to 4 bases and at J to 4 bases, leaving 9 bases not matched to a gene. The CDR3 protein is CASSSNQGARYNEQFF. The CDR3 DNA follows: TGTGCCAGCAGCTCAAACCAGGGGGCGCGGTACAATGAGCAGTTCTTC.

This clonotype has more than one count but fewer than ten. CDR3: CASSFFQGTEAFF. CDR3 bases: TGTGCCAGCAGTTTTTTCCAGGGCACTGAAGCTTTCTTT. The chain combines TRBV12-3 or TRBV12-4 with TRBJ1-1; D perhaps matches TRBD1 (5 bases). Trimming removed 3 bases at V and 4 bases at J, with 9 bases between. CDR3 length: 13 amino acids.

The chain uses TRBV20-1 and TRBJ1-1; the D is unclear. The germline V gene encodes CDR1 DFQATT and CDR2 SNEGSKA (reference sequence). V lost 6 bases to trimming and J lost 1 base, with 9 bases between them. The CDR3 contains 12 residues. The DNA for the CDR3 is TGCAGTGCCGACACAGAGAACACTGAAGCTTTCTTT. Residues: CSADTENTEAFF.

At least ten counts were recorded for this clonotype. The chain carries TRBV12-3 or TRBV12-4 and TRBJ2-7; D tentatively fits TRBD1 or TRBD2 (6 bases each). Trimming took off 5 bases at V and 0 bases at J, with 11 bases between the two ends. The length of the CDR3 is 14 residues. The CDR3 loop is CASSGGDNSYEQYF. Written as DNA, the CDR3 is TGTGCCAGCAGTGGAGGGGACAACTCCTACGAGCAGTACTTC.

Many counts were recorded for this clonotype. The J gene is TRBJ2-1, the V gene TRBV28; perhaps D is TRBD1 or TRBD2 (7 bases each). Germline-derived CDR1 and CDR2 are MDHEN and SYDVKM. Trimming took 6 bases from V and 7 from J, leaving 22 bases between them. This CDR3 has 16 amino acids. The CDR3 is CASSPQGGGARNEQFF. In DNA form, the CDR3 reads TGTGCCAGCAGCCCCCAGGGAGGGGGCGCGCGGAATGAGCAGTTCTTC.